This TCR beta chain stems from a study of cytomegalovirus exposure and HLA in healthy donors. Study-wide findings and caveats: DRB1 had the most TCR associations and HLA-C the fewest, a later analysis found, with rates varying by HLA locus. A few CMV-associated chains were confirmed in vitro to be specific for CMV antigens.

The primer mix had 60 Vbeta and 13 Jbeta primers. Repertoires were generated with immunoSEQ multiplex PCR, while TCRdb's copy carries only in-frame clones and drops some. The data contain 140,000 or so clones, 75% to 90% of them singletons. The CDR3 covers 15 residues. Germline-derived CDR1 and CDR2 are SNHLY and FYNNEI. The V segment lost 4 bases and the J segment 2 bases; nucleotides outside the gene matches: 7. A word on this clone: Antigen: not known.

Sequenced sample: PBMCs. This receptor was obtained from a female donor in good health and CMV-seronegative. V usage is TRBV2 and J usage is TRBJ2-7; TRBD2 matches at 8 bases. The CDR3 bases are TGTGCCAGCAGTGTGAAAGCGGGAGCCCCCTACGAGCAGTACTTC. It yields the protein CASSVKAGAPYEQYF.